This T cell receptor (beta chain) was sequenced for a study of blood T cell repertoires in COVID-19. The wider study: Sites in the United States, Italy and Spain provided acute and convalescent COVID-19 samples.

The table came from immunoSEQ multiplex PCR; TCRdb's copy has only in-frame clones and leaves some out. The profile shows hundreds of thousands of clones, approximately 86% of them singletons. Per germline, CDR1 SNHLY and CDR2 FYNNEI. The CDR3 loop spans 12 amino acids. After removal of 7 bases from V and 8 bases from J, the junction contained 5 bases not matched to a gene. Seattle patients were enrolled during active infection and followed longitudinally. The V call is TRBV2, the J call TRBJ1-2, with 9 bases matching TRBD1. What was sequenced was peripheral blood. This clonotype originated in a woman aged 70-85 years with COVID-19, enrolled during active disease. CDR3 sequence (DNA): TGTGCCAGCATACAGGGGGCGGGAGGCTACACCTTC. Protein product: CASIQGAGGYTF. The whole variable domain, remainder taken from reference TRBV2 and TRBJ1-2, is EPEVTQTPSHQVTQMGQEVILRCVPISNHLYFYWYRQILGQKVEFLVSFYNNEISEKSEIFDDQFSVERPDGSNFTLKIRSTKLEDSAMYFCASIQGAGGYTFGSGTRLTVV.